This T cell receptor beta chain was identified during a study of T-cell memory formation after mild COVID-19 (dated by TCRdb to the early 2020s). With regard to the full study: TCR sequence clusters from the two donors were largely donor specific. T-cell clones expanding and contracting after mild COVID-19 in two donors were tracked by longitudinal TCRalpha and TCRbeta repertoire sequencing. Two young, previously healthy adult volunteers made up the cohort, one male and one female.

What the authors observed across the whole study: Only a couple of mild cases were covered in the study, and larger cohorts including severe cases with pre-infection samples were considered necessary. Contracting CD4+ clones were located mainly in the CM and EM memory subsets, whereas CD8+ clones were found to be enriched in EMRA. SARS-CoV-2 specificity was not confirmed for the second-wave clones peaking on day 37. Balanced CD4/CD8 phenotypes were observed for clones contracting from day 15 to 85, whereas a bias towards CD4+ was observed for a second wave of clones expanding from day 15 to 37. Some responding clones were found in pre-infection memory, which suggests that pre-existing cross-reactive memory T cells took part in the SARS-CoV-2 response.

Ficoll-Paque density gradient centrifugation was the method used to isolate PBMCs. Sequenced using an Illumina NovaSeq 6000. Using 5'RACE with constant-segment primers, TCRalpha and TCRbeta cDNA libraries were constructed, with sample barcodes and unique molecular identifiers added in the process. RNA was extracted from every sample with Trizol reagent. The libraries were amplified in two PCR steps, and the second step added a second sample barcode and Illumina TruSeq adapters. Libraries were sequenced on an Illumina NovaSeq with 2 x 150 bp paired-end reads. The authors processed their data as follows. Demultiplexing of reads and collapsing into UMI-guided consensus sequences were performed with migec v1.2.7. Using mixcr v2.1.11, UMI consensuses were aligned to TRA and TRB V and J templates and then assembled into clonotypes. Clonotypes were classified as expanded or contracted when called significant by both edgeR and NoisET, with noise models trained on biological replicates. For edgeR calls, the thresholds were a false discovery rate-adjusted p below 0.01 and a log2 fold-change of 1. As an exploratory analysis of dynamics, max-normalized trajectories of the 1000 most abundant clonotypes were examined by PCA with hierarchical clustering. Each responding clone was given a CD4 or CD8 phenotype based on the CD4+ and CD8+ repertoires, which had been sequenced separately. In-frame beta chains were kept once TCRdb had trimmed the public reads at Q25 with fastp and called clones with MiXCR. Rows merge per CDR3 protein into single entries with the most common DNA and genes. The V and J calls reflect TCRdb's pipeline rather than the authors' work. The sample table records approximately 300,000 distinct CDR3 sequences; 7% to 10% of these occur just once. Less than 25% of the sample rests with the top ten.

This clonotype was detected only a few times. Which antigen it targets is not known. Base qualities are not recorded, but no much larger clone differs from it by a single base. Sequences were obtained from PBMCs or a T cell subset sorted from them (not recorded which). This receptor was obtained from a man aged 18-30 years who had mild COVID-19 (a few samples of this study predate the infection). The sample titles of this study are shuffled in the database, so cell type and time point are left out; the donor was told from shared clones.

The CDR3 here reads CASSSYRGYEQYF. In nucleotide form, the sequence is TGTGCCAGCAGCTCCTACAGGGGCTACGAGCAGTACTTC. This receptor chain uses TRBV7-2 and TRBJ2-7, with TRBD1 identical over 7 junction bases. Compared with germline, V lacks 4 bases and J lacks 3 bases; bases without a gene match: 3. CDR1 is given as SGHTA and CDR2 as FQGNSA, both from the germline V gene. Its CDR3 holds 13 amino acids, cysteine through phenylalanine. Of all the DNA, just the CDR3 is kept, 39 bases in frame from base 1.